The next 2 T cell receptor beta chains were all read from a single sample in a study of CD8 T cells in ankylosing spondylitis. Study-wide findings and caveats: Typical of ankylosing spondylitis blood, it appeared, was a TCR beta motif of several highly homologous variants.

Their cognate antigens are unknown. TCRdb itself ran the 5' RACE reads through MiXCR, one entry per CDR3 protein. Here the sample spans fewer than 550,000 distinct CDR3 sequences, about 5.2% being singletons. The sample was blood, either unsorted or a sorted T cell fraction (not recorded which). These TCRs come from a male donor with ankylosing spondylitis.

In its sample, this clonotype was seen many times. This chain links TRBV6-2 or TRBV6-3 with TRBJ2-7; TRBD1 agrees at 8 bases. V was pared by 6 bases and J by 5 bases, with 3 bases of the junction left unmatched. The CDR3 spans 12 residues. Germline V gene lookup returns CDR1 MNHEY and CDR2 SVGEGT. The CDR3 region has the DNA TGTGCCAGCAGGGACAGGGCGGACGAGCAGTACTTC. Translating it yields CASRDRADEQYF.

In its sample, this clonotype was seen many times. J is TRBJ1-1 and V is TRBV7-9, with D perhaps matching TRBD1 (5 bases). The CDR3 totals 13 residues. The germline gives CDR1 SEHNR, CDR2 FQNEAQ (reference sequence). The V end lost 5 bases, the J end lost 1 base, and 8 bases lay between the germline ends. The CDR3 DNA reads as TGTGCCAGCAGCATACAGGCGAACACTGAAGCTTTCTTT. Its protein product is CASSIQANTEAFF. The full variable domain, its missing parts supplied by reference TRBV7-9 and TRBJ1-1, is DTGVSQNPRHKITKRGQNVTFRCDPISEHNRLYWYRQTLGQGPEFLTYFQNEAQLEKSRLLSDRFSAERPKGSFSTLEIQRTEQGDSAMYLCASSIQANTEAFFGQGTRLTVV.